The present T cell receptor beta chain was sequenced within a study of PD-1 blockade in classical Hodgkin lymphoma (dated by TCRdb to the early 2020s). About the study as a whole: To define a peripheral blood immune signature of response to PD-1 blockade in classical Hodgkin lymphoma, the study combined TCR beta sequencing with CyTOF.

The Qiagen DNeasy kit was used to extract genomic DNA from unsorted PBMCs and from the negatively selected CD4+ and CD8+ fractions. TCR beta CDR3 regions were amplified by immunoSEQ multiplex PCR using primers annealing to V and J segments. A synthetic immune receptor repertoire was used to minimize amplification bias, and remaining bias was computationally removed after sequencing. The study's processing was this. Repertoire diversity was quantified as the Shannon entropy index using custom Python scripts. Unsorted, CD4+ and CD8+ repertoires were examined separately, except in combined analyses, for which CD4+ and CD8+ sequences were merged in silico. TCRdb took this table from immuneACCESS and kept in-frame rearrangements with V and J called. Such tables lack part of the clones; where checked against another copy, unresolved V genes explain under half of the gap, and the rest is unexplained. That table furnishes V, J and clone size, whereas the DNA furnished D and trimming. For this sample the table gives approximately 9,300 clones, of which 85% to 90% were detected only once. The ten largest clones capture approximately 15% of the sample.

What the study reported, not specific to this receptor: Baseline TCR diversity was reported to be lower in newly diagnosed patients than in healthy donors, and even lower in relapsed/refractory patients. The study covered only a single clinical trial cohort, and the causes of the repertoire differences, possibly disease activity or prior therapy, were still not defined.

The CDR3 spans 15 residues, from the cysteine through the phenylalanine. Only the CDR3 DNA is retained, 45 bases long and in frame from the first base. CDR1 MNHNS and CDR2 SASEGT were looked up in the germline V gene. The junction carries 14 bases between V and J, which are trimmed by 1 base and 5 bases respectively. On this clone: No antigen is known for it. No much larger clone exists at a distance of one base, and base qualities are not known.

The sample's time point label, in plain terms: newly diagnosed, previously untreated cHL patient sample. CD8+ T cells were purified from thawed PBMCs by magnetic negative selection with a Miltenyi CD8+ T cell isolation kit. To serve as a comparison group for the relapsed/refractory trial patients, PBMCs were sequenced from patients with newly diagnosed, previously untreated classical Hodgkin lymphoma. After peripheral blood was drawn into 8 mL Vacutainer Cell Preparation Tubes, PBMCs were isolated by centrifugation and then cryopreserved. Purified CD4+ and CD8+ fractions were prepared only for cases in which an additional PBMC sample was available. Magnetically labelled cells were depleted on LS columns in a quadroMACS separator, and the flow-through was collected as the purified fraction.

The sample consisted of CD8+ T cells from blood. The chain employs TRBV6-1 and TRBJ1-1; the D segment cannot be called with confidence. The receptor's source is a human donor with classical Hodgkin lymphoma. The CDR3 amino acid sequence is: CASSEVHGVGTEAFF. The DNA sequence is as follows: TGTGCCAGCAGTGAAGTACATGGGGTTGGGACTGAAGCTTTCTTT.